The 6 T cell receptor beta chains in this list originate from one sample, sequenced in a study of blood T cell repertoires in COVID-19. The repertoire was sequenced with immunoSEQ multiplex PCR; TCRdb's copy has only in-frame clones and lacks some. Of nearly 400,000 clones in the sample, roughly 90% were seen once. Sequences were obtained from PBMCs or T cells enriched from blood (not recorded which). The receptor source for this set is a woman under 40 who had recovered from COVID-19.

The chain carries TRBV10-3 and TRBJ2-1, with 16 positions matching TRBD2. Germline CDR1 reads ENHRY; CDR2 reads SYGVKD. The V gene end was trimmed by 0 bases and the J gene end by 5 bases; junction bases not matched to a gene: 1. This CDR3 is 17 amino acids long. The CDR3 region is CAISESGTSGRDNEQFF. For the CDR3, the DNA is TGTGCCATCAGTGAGTCCGGGACTAGCGGGAGGGACAATGAGCAGTTCTTC.

The rearrangement uses TRBV5-8 and TRBJ2-2, with D uncertain. This CDR3 has 16 residues. CDR1 and CDR2 from the germline V gene are SGHTS and YDEGEE. V gave up 4 bases and J gave up 0 bases, with 13 bases separating them. This chain's CDR3 is CASSIRGFANTGELFF. The CDR3 nucleotides are TGTGCCAGCAGCATCAGAGGATTCGCGAACACCGGGGAGCTGTTTTTT.

This sequence joins TRBV11-2 and TRBJ2-7; perhaps TRBD1 as D (6 bases). V lost 1 base and J lost 3, with 10 bases in between. Germline-derived CDR1 and CDR2 are SGHAT and FQNNGV. The CDR3 has 14 amino acids. The CDR3 spells CASSLVGHLYEQYF. The CDR3, as DNA: TGTGCCAGCAGCTTAGTGGGACACCTCTACGAGCAGTACTTC.

This clone was observed many times. This sequence joins TRBV7-2 and TRBJ1-2; D gene ambiguous. In germline, CDR1 is SGHTA, CDR2 FQGNSA. Between the trimmed V and J ends, which lost 5 bases and 2 bases, there was a span of 12 bases. CDR3 length: 14 amino acids. CDR3 nucleotides: TGTGCCAGCAGCCCTCCGCGGTCAAACTATGGCTACACCTTC. Its protein is CASSPPRSNYGYTF.

This chain joins TRBV5-8 and TRBJ1-2, with D perhaps matching TRBD1 (5 bases). CDR1 is SGHTS and CDR2 is YDEGEE in the germline V gene. V gave up 4 bases and J gave up 12 bases, with 28 bases separating them. The CDR3 has 16 residues. The CDR3 region is CASSQAFQGGRRFNTF. DNA for the CDR3: TGTGCCAGCAGCCAAGCATTCCAGGGTGGGCGTCGGTTTAACACCTTC.

The gene calls are TRBV4-1 and TRBJ2-1; D unresolved. The CDR3 runs to 16 residues. The V and J ends lost 1 base and 0 bases respectively, with 10 bases between them. Germline values: CDR1 MGHRA, CDR2 YSYEKL. The CDR3 DNA reads as TGCGCCAGCAGCCAAGGAAGCCAACCCTCCTACAATGAGCAGTTCTTC. It yields the protein CASSQGSQPSYNEQFF.